This T cell receptor beta chain was sequenced during a study of Ad26.COV2.S vaccination and SARS-CoV-2 variants. As for the study in general: The Ad26.COV2.S arm of the COV1001 trial was where the donor was placed.

This clone has just a few counts. Its antigen remains unidentified. Here immunoSEQ multiplex PCR was the method, and the copy in TCRdb shows in-frame clones only, minus some. Altogether about 370,000 clones are present, 75% to 90% being singletons, with the ten largest covering 3% to 3.5%. Whole-study findings and limits: Ad26.COV2.S recipients had broader spike-specific TCRs (P = 0.0014). The breadth of spike-specific CD8+ and CD4+ T cell responses after vaccination was reportedly substantial.

Described treatment: some 20 received Ad26.COV2.S at low or high dose, single or two shots; several received placebo; per-sample allocation not given. Day 63 following the first vaccine or placebo injection was when the samples were taken. The administered vaccine (an Ad26 vector) expressed Wuhan-strain SARS-CoV-2 spike. Germline V gene sequence: CDR1 MNHEY, CDR2 SMNVEV (reference sequence). V gave up 3 bases and J gave up 8 bases; unmatched junction bases: 1. This CDR3 region has 13 residues. The V call is TRBV27, the J call TRBJ1-6; 7 positions agree with TRBD1. This sample comprised peripheral blood, obtained in a trial of Ad26.COV2.S vaccine versus placebo. This receptor was taken from a person aged 18-65 years who received the Ad26.COV2.S COVID-19 vaccine or a placebo. CDR3 bases: TGTGCCAGCAGTTTCACAGGGGATTCACCCCTCCACTTT. Amino acids: CASSFTGDSPLHF.